This T cell receptor (beta chain) comes out of a study of molecular identifiers for immune sequencing clone quantification. Each CDR3 protein gets one entry after TCRdb re-called the PCR reads with MiXCR. The profile shows approximately 40,000 distinct CDR3 sequences, approximately 17% of them singletons. Trimming pared 3 bases from V and 7 bases from J, leaving 10 bases between. The germline gives CDR1 LGHNA, CDR2 YSLEER. CDR3 length: 13 residues. In its sample, this clonotype was seen many times. The sequence derives from a human donor in good health. Some libraries in this study had Jurkat cell RNA spiked in. The sequencing input was naive CD8+ T cells from blood, with Jurkat cell RNA spiked in. Indicated subset: FACS-sorted CD8+CD4-CCR7+CD45RA+ naive T cells. This sequence joins TRBV4-3 and TRBJ1-5; no definite D call. The chain's CDR3 is CASSQWTEQPQHF. The CDR3, as DNA: TGCGCCAGCAGCCAGTGGACCGAACAGCCCCAGCATTTT.